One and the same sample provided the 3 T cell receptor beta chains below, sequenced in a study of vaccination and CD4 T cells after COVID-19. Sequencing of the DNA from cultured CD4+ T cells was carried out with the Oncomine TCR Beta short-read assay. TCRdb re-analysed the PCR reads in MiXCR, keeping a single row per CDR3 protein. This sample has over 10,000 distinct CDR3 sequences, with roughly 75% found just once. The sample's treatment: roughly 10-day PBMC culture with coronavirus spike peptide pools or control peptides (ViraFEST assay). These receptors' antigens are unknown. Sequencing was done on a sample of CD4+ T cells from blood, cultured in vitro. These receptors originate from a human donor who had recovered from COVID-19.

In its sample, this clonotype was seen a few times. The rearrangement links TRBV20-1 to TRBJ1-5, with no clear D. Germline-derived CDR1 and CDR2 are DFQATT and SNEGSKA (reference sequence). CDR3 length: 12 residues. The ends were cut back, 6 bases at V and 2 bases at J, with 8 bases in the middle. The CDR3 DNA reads TGCAGTGCCGGGTCAGGCAATCAGCCCCAGCATTTT. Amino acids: CSAGSGNQPQHF.

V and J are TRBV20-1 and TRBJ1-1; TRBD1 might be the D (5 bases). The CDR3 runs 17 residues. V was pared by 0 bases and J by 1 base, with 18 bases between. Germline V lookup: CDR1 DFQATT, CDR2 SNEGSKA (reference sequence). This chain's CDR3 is CSARDGRGPIRNTEAFF. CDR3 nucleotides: TGCAGTGCTAGAGATGGGAGGGGCCCTATTCGGAACACTGAAGCTTTCTTT.

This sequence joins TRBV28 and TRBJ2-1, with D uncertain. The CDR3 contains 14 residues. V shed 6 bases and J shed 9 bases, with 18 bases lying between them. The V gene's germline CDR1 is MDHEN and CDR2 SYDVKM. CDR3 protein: CASRTWLGRSEQFF. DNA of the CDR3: TGTGCCAGCAGAACGTGGCTAGGGCGGAGTGAGCAGTTCTTC. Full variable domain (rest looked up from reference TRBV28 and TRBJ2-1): DVKVTQSSRYLVKRTGEKVFLECVQDMDHENMFWYRQDPGLGLRLIYFSYDVKMKEKGDIPEGYSVSREKKERFSLILESASTNQTSMYLCASRTWLGRSEQFFGPGTRLTVL.